The following is a T cell receptor beta chain sequence with its context. Its target is not known. This sample is part of a study of cytomegalovirus exposure and HLA in healthy donors. Whole-study context: In a previous analysis, some 120 million unique TCR beta sequences were found from approximately 180 million T cells. Falling in the Caucasian-associated ancestry cluster were 81% of 300 to 500 genotyped donors. General observations from the study: The sole available immune exposure information was CMV serostatus. Diagnosis of cytomegalovirus status made by the classifier reportedly showed high specificity and sensitivity.

Germline loops: CDR1 SGDLS, CDR2 YYNGEE. The CDR3 has 15 amino acids. In the PCR, 60 Vbeta and 13 Jbeta primers were used. The data were produced by immunoSEQ multiplex PCR, yet TCRdb's version contains in-frame clones alone and is incomplete. Counted here are under 150,000 clones, just under 80% occurring once; the ten biggest clones make up about 1%. The sample consisted of PBMCs. The chain couples TRBV9 to TRBJ1-4; D gene unclear. The origin of this receptor is a male donor in good health and CMV-seronegative. CDR3 sequence reads: CAQSRSEATNEKLFF. CDR3 DNA: TGTGCACAATCCCGATCCGAGGCAACTAATGAAAAACTGTTTTTT.